These T cell receptor beta chains were read from a single sample in a study of Ad26.COV2.S vaccination and SARS-CoV-2 variants. This table comes from immunoSEQ multiplex PCR, and its TCRdb copy is limited to in-frame clones, with some not included. The sample has 380,000 or so clones, about nine tenths seen once. The sample in question was peripheral blood, obtained in a trial of Ad26.COV2.S vaccine versus placebo. These receptors all stem from a person between 18 and 59 years old who received the Ad26.COV2.S COVID-19 vaccine or a placebo. The CDR3 runs from the conserved cysteine through the conserved F or W. The D gene is left open where the match is weak. The listing skips clone size in some rows; elsewhere it reads once, few, many or a size class.

TGTGCCAGTAGTATAGGGACTAGCGGGTTCTACGAGCAGTACTTC	CASSIGTSGFYEQYF	TRBD2	TRBV19	TRBJ2-7	15	.
TGTGCCAGCTCAGGGCAGGCTGGAAACACCATATATTTT	CASSGQAGNTIYF	.	TRBV18	TRBJ1-3	13	.
TGTGCCAGCAGCTTAGTCGGGGGCGATTCGGAGACCCAGTACTTC	CASSLVGGDSETQYF	.	TRBV7-2	TRBJ2-5	15	.
TGTGCCAGCTCGGGAATGAGAGGGGGCTTCACAGATACGCAGTATTTT	CASSGMRGGFTDTQYF	TRBD1	TRBV18	TRBJ2-3	16	.
TGTGCCATCAGTGAGCGACAGATCGACACCGGGGAGCTGTTTTTT	CAISERQIDTGELFF	.	TRBV10-3	TRBJ2-2	15	once
TGCGCCAGCAGCCAAGATCACGGACAGGGGGCGGAAGGCTACACCTTC	CASSQDHGQGAEGYTF	TRBD1	TRBV4-3	TRBJ1-2	16	.
TGTGCCAGCAGTGAACTGGGTGATGGTGGCTACACCTTC	CASSELGDGGYTF	.	TRBV2	TRBJ1-2	13	once
TGTGCCACCGCCGACGATATGTGGATTGGTAGCAATCAGCCCCAGCATTTT	CATADDMWIGSNQPQHF	.	TRBV19	TRBJ1-5	17	.
TGTGCCAGCACTGTTGGGGGTGCGGGGGGAAGCAATCAGCCCCAGCATTTT	CASTVGGAGGSNQPQHF	.	TRBV28	TRBJ1-5	17	.
TGTGCCAGCAGCCAATCAATTTTGGGGAGTTTGCCTTCAGATACGCAGTATTTT	CASSQSILGSLPSDTQYF	.	TRBV16	TRBJ2-3	18	.
TGTGCCAGCAGCCGTGCGACTTTTTCCTCAGGGGAGACCCAGTACTTC	CASSRATFSSGETQYF	.	TRBV3-1/TRBV3-2	TRBJ2-5	16	.
TGTGCCAGCAGCCCCGCCGGTATAGGAAACACCATATATTTT	CASSPAGIGNTIYF	.	TRBV11-2	TRBJ1-3	14	.
TGTGCCAGCAGCCCGCAGCCAGACACCGGGGAGCTGTTTTTT	CASSPQPDTGELFF	.	TRBV7-3	TRBJ2-2	14	.
TGTGCCAGCAGCTTGCCGAACACCGGGGAGCTGTTTTTT	CASSLPNTGELFF	.	TRBV7-9	TRBJ2-2	13	.
TGTGCCAGCACCCTGACTAGCGGGGGCGACGAGCAGTACTTC	CASTLTSGGDEQYF	TRBD2	TRBV6-5	TRBJ2-7	14	.
TGTGCCAGTAGTCTCCATTCGTCTTCACTAGCGGGAGGGACTATGCCCTACGAGCAGTACTTC	CASSLHSSSLAGGTMPYEQYF	TRBD2	TRBV19	TRBJ2-7	21	.
TGTGCCACCAGGGGGGGCACCGGGGAGCTGTTTTTT	CATRGGTGELFF	.	TRBV24-1	TRBJ2-2	12	.
TGTGCCAGCAGTCTATCAAATTCCCTGACAGATACGCAGTATTTT	CASSLSNSLTDTQYF	.	TRBV6-2/TRBV6-3	TRBJ2-3	15	.
TGTGCCAGCGGCAGGCCGAGCGACAGGGGAGGCGAGCAGTACTTC	CASGRPSDRGGEQYF	TRBD1	TRBV6-6	TRBJ2-7	15	many
TGTGCCAGTAGTCCTACAGGGTTCTCTGGCTACACCTTC	CASSPTGFSGYTF	.	TRBV19	TRBJ1-2	13	.
TGTGCCAGCAGTTACTCGGCGGAAGCAACTAATGAAAAACTGTTTTTT	CASSYSAEATNEKLFF	.	TRBV6-5	TRBJ1-4	16	.
TGTGCCATCAGGGACAGCGGCGGGACTGAAGCTTTCTTT	CAIRDSGGTEAFF	.	TRBV10-3	TRBJ1-1	13	once
TGTGCCTGGGAGCTGATCGGGGAGCTGTTTTTT	CAWELIGELFF	.	TRBV30	TRBJ2-2	11	.
TGTGCCTGGGACGGACAGGGCAACTACGAGCAGTACTTC	CAWDGQGNYEQYF	TRBD1	TRBV30	TRBJ2-7	13	.
TGTGCCAGCAGCTTGGATGGCCCTAACACCGGGGAGCTGTTTTTT	CASSLDGPNTGELFF	.	TRBV5-4	TRBJ2-2	15	.
TGCGCCAGCAGCACAGAAAGGAACTATGGCTACACCTTC	CASSTERNYGYTF	.	TRBV4-3	TRBJ1-2	13	.
TGTGCCAGCAGTGAAGCGCGGGAGCAGTACTTC	CASSEAREQYF	.	TRBV6-1	TRBJ2-7	11	.
TGCAGCGTTGAAGGCAGGGGGCTGAACACTGAAGCTTTCTTT	CSVEGRGLNTEAFF	TRBD1	TRBV29-1	TRBJ1-1	14	.
TGTGCCAGCAGTTACGAGACAGGGTACAATGAGCAGTTCTTC	CASSYETGYNEQFF	TRBD1	TRBV6-5	TRBJ2-1	14	.
TGTGCCAGCAGTTCGGACAGGAGAGCAACTAATGAAAAACTGTTTTTT	CASSSDRRATNEKLFF	TRBD1	TRBV27	TRBJ1-4	16	.
TGCGCCAGCAGTGTACACAATGGAGAGGGACGGACGAACACCGGGGAGCTGTTTTTT	CASSVHNGEGRTNTGELFF	.	TRBV10-1	TRBJ2-2	19	.
TGTGCCAGCAGCTTGTCGAGTAGCGGGAGGGCCACCTCCTACGAGCAGTACTTC	CASSLSSSGRATSYEQYF	TRBD2	TRBV5-4	TRBJ2-7	18	.
TGTGCCAGCAGCTCGTATGGGGGCTTAGGCTACACCTTC	CASSSYGGLGYTF	.	TRBV7-3	TRBJ1-2	13	.
TGTGCCTGGAGTGGGACAGATAGCAATCAGCCCCAGCATTTT	CAWSGTDSNQPQHF	.	TRBV30	TRBJ1-5	14	.
TGCAGTGCCCGTTGGATCTCCGAAGCTTTCTTT	CSARWISEAFF	.	TRBV20-1	TRBJ1-1	11	.
TGTGCCAGCAGTTTATCGTTTACGAACACTGAAGCTTTCTTT	CASSLSFTNTEAFF	.	TRBV27	TRBJ1-1	14	.
TGCGCCAGCAGCTTGTCTGTGCAGGGAAACTACGAGCAGTACTTC	CASSLSVQGNYEQYF	.	TRBV5-1	TRBJ2-7	15	.